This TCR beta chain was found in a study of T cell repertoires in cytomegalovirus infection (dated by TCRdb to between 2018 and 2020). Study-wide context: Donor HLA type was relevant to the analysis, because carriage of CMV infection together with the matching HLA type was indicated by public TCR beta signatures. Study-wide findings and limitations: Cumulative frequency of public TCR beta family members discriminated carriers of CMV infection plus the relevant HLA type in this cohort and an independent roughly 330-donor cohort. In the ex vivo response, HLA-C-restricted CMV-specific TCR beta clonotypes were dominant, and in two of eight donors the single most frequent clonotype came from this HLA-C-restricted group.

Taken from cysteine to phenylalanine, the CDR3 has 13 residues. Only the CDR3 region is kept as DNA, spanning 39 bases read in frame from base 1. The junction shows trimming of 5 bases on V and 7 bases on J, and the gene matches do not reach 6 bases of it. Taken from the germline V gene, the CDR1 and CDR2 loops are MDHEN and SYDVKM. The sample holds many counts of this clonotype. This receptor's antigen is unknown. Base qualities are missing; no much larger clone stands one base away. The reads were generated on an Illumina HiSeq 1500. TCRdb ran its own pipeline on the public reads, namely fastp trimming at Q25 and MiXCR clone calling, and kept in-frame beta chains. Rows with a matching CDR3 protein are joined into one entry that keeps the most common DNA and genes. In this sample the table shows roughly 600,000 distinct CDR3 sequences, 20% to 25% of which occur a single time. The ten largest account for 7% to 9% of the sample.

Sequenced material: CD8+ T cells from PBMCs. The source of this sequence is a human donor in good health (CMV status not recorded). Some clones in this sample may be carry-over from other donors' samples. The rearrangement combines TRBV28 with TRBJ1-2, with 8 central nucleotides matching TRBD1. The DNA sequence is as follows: TGTGCCAGCAGTCCTCAGGGGGCGCCTGGCTACACCTTC. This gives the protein CASSPQGAPGYTF.